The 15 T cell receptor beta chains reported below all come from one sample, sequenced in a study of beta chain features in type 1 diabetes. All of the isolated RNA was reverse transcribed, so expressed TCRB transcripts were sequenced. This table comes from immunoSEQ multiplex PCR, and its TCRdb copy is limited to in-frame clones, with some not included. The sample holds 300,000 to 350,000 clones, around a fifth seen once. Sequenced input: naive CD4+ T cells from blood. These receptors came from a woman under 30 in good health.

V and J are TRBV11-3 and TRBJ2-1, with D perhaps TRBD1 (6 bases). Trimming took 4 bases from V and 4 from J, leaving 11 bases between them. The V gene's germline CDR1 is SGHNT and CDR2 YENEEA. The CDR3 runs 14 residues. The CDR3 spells CASSWTELYNEQFF. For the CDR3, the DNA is TGTGCCAGCAGCTGGACAGAGCTGTACAATGAGCAGTTCTTC.

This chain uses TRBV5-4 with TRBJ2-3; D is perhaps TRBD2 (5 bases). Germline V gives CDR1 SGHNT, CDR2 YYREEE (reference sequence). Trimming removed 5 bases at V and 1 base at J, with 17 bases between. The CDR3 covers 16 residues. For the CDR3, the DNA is TGTGCCAGCAGACTCCGTAGAGGGAGAGGCACAGATACGCAGTATTTT. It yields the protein CASRLRRGRGTDTQYF.

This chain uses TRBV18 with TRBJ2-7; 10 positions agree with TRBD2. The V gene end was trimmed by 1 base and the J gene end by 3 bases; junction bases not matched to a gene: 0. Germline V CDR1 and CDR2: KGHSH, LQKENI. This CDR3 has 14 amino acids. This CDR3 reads CASSPLAGGYEQYF. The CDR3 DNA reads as TGTGCCAGCTCACCACTAGCGGGAGGCTACGAGCAGTACTTC. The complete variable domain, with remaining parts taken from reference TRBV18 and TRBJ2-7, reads NAGVMQNPRHLVRRRGQEARLRCSPMKGHSHVYWYRQLPEEGLKFMVYLQKENIIDESGMPKERFSAEFPKEGPSILRIQQVVRGDSAAYFCASSPLAGGYEQYFGPGTRLTVT.

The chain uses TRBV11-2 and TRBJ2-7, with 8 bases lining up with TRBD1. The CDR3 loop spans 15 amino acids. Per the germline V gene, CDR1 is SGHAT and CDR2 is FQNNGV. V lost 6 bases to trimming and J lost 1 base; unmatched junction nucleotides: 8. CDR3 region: CASRRPGQASYEQYF. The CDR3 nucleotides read TGTGCCAGCAGACGACCGGGACAGGCATCCTACGAGCAGTACTTC.

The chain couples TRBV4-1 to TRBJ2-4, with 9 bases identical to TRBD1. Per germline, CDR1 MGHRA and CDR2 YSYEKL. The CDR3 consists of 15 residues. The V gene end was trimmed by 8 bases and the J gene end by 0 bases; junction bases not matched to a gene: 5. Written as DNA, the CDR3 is TGCGCCAGCGGACAGGGGTCGGTAGCCAAAAACATTCAGTACTTC. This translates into CASGQGSVAKNIQYF.

Here the CDR3 DNA reads TGCGCCAGCAGCCTAGTAAGCTCGGGCACTGAAGCTTTCTTT. Translation: CASSLVSSGTEAFF. The chain has TRBV4-1 and TRBJ1-1; D uncertain. The CDR3 loop spans 14 amino acids. From germline, CDR1 is MGHRA and CDR2 YSYEKL. V lost 4 bases and J lost 4, with 13 bases in between.

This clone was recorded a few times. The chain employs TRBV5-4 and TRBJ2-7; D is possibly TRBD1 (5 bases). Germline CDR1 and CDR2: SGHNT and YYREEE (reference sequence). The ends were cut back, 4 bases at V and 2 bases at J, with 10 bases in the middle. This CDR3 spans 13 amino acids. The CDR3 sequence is CASSGGQAYEQYF. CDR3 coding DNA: TGTGCCAGCAGCGGCGGACAAGCCTACGAGCAGTACTTC. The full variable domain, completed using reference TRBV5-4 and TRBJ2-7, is ETGVTQSPTHLIKTRGQQVTLRCSSQSGHNTVSWYQQALGQGPQFIFQYYREEENGRGNFPPRFSGLQFPNYSSELNVNALELDDSALYLCASSGGQAYEQYFGPGTRLTVT.

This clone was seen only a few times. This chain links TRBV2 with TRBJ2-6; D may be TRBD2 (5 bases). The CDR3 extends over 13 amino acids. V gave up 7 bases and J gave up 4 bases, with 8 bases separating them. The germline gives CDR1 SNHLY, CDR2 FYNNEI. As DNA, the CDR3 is TGTGCCAGCAATGGGAGAGGGGCCAACGTCCTGACTTTC. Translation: CASNGRGANVLTF.

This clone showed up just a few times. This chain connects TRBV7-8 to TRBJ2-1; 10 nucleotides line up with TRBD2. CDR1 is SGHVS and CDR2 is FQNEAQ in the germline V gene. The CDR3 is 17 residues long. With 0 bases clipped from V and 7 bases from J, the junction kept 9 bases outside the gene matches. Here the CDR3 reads CASSLALSGRAWNEQFF. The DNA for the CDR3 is TGTGCCAGCAGCTTAGCCCTGAGCGGGAGGGCTTGGAATGAGCAGTTCTTC.

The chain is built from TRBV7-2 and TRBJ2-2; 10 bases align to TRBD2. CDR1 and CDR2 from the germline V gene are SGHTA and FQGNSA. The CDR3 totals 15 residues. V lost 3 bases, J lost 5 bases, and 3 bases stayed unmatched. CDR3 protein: CASSFRLAGTGELFF. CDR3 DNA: TGTGCCAGCAGCTTCAGACTAGCGGGTACCGGGGAGCTGTTTTTT.

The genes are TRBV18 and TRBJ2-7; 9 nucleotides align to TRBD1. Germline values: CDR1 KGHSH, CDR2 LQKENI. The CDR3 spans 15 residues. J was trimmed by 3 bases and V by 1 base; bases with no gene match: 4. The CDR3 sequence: CASSPQPGQGYEQYF. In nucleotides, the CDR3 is TGTGCCAGCTCACCACAGCCGGGACAGGGCTACGAGCAGTACTTC.

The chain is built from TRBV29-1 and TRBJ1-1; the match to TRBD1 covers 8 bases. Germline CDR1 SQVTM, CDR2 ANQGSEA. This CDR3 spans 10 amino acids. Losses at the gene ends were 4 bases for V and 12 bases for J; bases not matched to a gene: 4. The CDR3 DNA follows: TGCAGCGTTGTCACAGGGGGACCTTTCTTT. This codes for CSVVTGGPFF.

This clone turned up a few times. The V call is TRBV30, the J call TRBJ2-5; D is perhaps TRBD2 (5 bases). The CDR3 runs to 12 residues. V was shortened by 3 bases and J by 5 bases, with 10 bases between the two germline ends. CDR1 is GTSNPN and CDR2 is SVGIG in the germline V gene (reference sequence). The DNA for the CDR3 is TGTGCCTGGAGGCGGGTCCAGGAGACCCAGTACTTC. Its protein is CAWRRVQETQYF.

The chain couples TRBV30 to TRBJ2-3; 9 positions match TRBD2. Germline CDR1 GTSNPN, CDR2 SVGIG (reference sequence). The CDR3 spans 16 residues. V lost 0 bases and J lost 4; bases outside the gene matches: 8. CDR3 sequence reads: CAWSVGGGGGPDTQYF. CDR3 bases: TGTGCCTGGAGTGTAGGAGGCGGGGGGGGCCCAGATACGCAGTATTTT.

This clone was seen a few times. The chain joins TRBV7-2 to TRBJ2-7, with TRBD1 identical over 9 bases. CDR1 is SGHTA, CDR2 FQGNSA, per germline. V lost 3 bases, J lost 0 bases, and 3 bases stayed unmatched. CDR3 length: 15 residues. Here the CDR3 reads CASSLGQGNSYEQYF. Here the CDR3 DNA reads TGTGCCAGCAGCTTGGGACAGGGCAACTCCTACGAGCAGTACTTC.